A selection of T cell receptor beta chains follows, all from one sample in a study of response to subunit inactivated influenza vaccine. MiXCR, run by TCRdb on the RT-PCR reads, gives a single entry per CDR3 protein. The profile covers 200,000 to 300,000 distinct CDR3 sequences, with 10% to 15% appearing a single time and approximately 7.8% taken by the ten largest. The specimen was non-naive T cells sorted from PBMCs, collected roughly 2 weeks before vaccination. The receptor set was obtained from a man aged 50 to 60 who received an inactivated influenza vaccine. Each CDR3 is given with its conserved first and last residue. The D gene is left open where the match is weak. Only some rows state a clone size, as once, few, many or a class for expanded clones.

>TRBV7-9|TRBJ2-1|-|-
TGTGCCAGCAGCTTAAGTGTGGCGGGGCAGTTGTACAATGAGCAGTTCTTC
CASSLSVAGQLYNEQFF
>TRBV12-3/TRBV12-4|TRBJ2-2|TRBD1|many
TGTGCCAGCAGCCCCCTACAGGGGAACGGGGAGCTGTTTTTT
CASSPLQGNGELFF
>TRBV10-3|TRBJ2-7|-|many
TGTGCCATCAGTGAGAGCGCCTACGAGCAGTACTTC
CAISESAYEQYF
>TRBV3-1|TRBJ2-4|TRBD2|-
TGTGCCAGCAGCCAAGTTCCTAGCGGCAAAAACATTCAGTACTTC
CASSQVPSGKNIQYF
>TRBV5-6|TRBJ2-7|TRBD2|few
TGTGCCAGCAGCCCTAGGACTAGCGGGAGGGCCTGGGGCTACGAGCAGTACTTC
CASSPRTSGRAWGYEQYF
>TRBV20-1|TRBJ2-7|TRBD2|-
TGCAGTGCTAACCGGCGGGAGGTCTCCTACGAGCAGTACTTC
CSANRREVSYEQYF
>TRBV6-5|TRBJ1-2|TRBD1|many
TGTGCCAGCAGTTACTGGGACCGGGACAGGAACCTCTATGGCTACACCTTC
CASSYWDRDRNLYGYTF
>TRBV20-1|TRBJ2-3|-|-
TGCAGTGCTAGTCTCTATCGGGGCGGGGGCACAGATACGCAGTATTTT
CSASLYRGGGTDTQYF
>TRBV27|TRBJ2-3|TRBD2|-
TGTGCCAGCAGTTTAAGGACTAGCGGTCGCACAGATACGCAGTATTTT
CASSLRTSGRTDTQYF
>TRBV7-9|TRBJ2-5|TRBD2|few
TGTGCCAGCAGCTCCGGTCCCGGGAGCGGGGGGATGACCCAGTACTTC
CASSSGPGSGGMTQYF